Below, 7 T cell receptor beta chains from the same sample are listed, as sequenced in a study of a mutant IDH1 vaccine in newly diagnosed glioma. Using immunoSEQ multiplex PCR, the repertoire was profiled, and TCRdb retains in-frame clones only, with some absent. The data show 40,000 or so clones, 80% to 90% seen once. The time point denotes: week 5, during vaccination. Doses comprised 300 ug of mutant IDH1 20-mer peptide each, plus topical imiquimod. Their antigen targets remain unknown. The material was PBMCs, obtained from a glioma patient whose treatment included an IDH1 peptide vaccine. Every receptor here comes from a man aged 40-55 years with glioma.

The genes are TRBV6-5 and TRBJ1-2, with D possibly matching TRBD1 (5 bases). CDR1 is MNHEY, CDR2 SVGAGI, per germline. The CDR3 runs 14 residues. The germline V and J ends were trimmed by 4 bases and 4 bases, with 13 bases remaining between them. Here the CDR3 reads CASSLGGVSYGYTF. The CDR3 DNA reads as TGTGCCAGCAGTTTAGGAGGGGTCTCCTATGGCTACACCTTC.

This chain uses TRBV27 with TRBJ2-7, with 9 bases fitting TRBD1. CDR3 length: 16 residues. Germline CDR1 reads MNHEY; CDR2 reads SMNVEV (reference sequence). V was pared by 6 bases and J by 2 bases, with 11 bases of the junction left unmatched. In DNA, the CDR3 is TGTGCCAGCAGCTCTCACAGGGGGCGGAGTACCTACGAGCAGTACTTC. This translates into CASSSHRGRSTYEQYF.

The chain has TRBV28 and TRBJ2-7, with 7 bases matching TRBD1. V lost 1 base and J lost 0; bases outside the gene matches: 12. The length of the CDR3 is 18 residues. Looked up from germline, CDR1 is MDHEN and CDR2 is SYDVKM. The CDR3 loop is CASSLYPYRGSSSYEQYF. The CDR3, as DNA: TGTGCCAGCAGTTTATACCCGTACAGGGGCTCCAGCTCCTACGAGCAGTACTTC.

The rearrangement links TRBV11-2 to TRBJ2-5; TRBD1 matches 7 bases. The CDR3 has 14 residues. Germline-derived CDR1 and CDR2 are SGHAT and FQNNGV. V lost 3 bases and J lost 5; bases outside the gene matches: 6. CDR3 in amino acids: CASSFLTGKETQYF. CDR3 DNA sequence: TGTGCCAGCAGCTTCCTGACAGGGAAGGAGACCCAGTACTTC.

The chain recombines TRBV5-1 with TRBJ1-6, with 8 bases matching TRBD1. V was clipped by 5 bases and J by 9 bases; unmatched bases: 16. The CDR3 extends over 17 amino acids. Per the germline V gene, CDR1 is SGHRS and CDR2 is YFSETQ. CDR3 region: CASSGSGGGEFRSPLHF. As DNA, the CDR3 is TGCGCCAGCAGTGGGTCAGGGGGCGGTGAATTTCGTTCACCCCTCCACTTT.

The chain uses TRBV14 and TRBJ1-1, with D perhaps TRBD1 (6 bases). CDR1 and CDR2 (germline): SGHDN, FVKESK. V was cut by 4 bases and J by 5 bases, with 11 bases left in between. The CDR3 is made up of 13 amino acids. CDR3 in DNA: TGTGCCAGCAGCCCGACAGGATGGACTGAAGCTTTCTTT. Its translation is CASSPTGWTEAFF.

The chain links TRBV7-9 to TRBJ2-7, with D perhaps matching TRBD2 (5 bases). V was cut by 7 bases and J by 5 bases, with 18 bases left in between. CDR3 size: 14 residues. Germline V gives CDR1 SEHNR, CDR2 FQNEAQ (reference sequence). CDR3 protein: CASKQADPWDEQYF. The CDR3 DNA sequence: TGTGCCAGCAAACAAGCGGACCCATGGGACGAGCAGTACTTC.